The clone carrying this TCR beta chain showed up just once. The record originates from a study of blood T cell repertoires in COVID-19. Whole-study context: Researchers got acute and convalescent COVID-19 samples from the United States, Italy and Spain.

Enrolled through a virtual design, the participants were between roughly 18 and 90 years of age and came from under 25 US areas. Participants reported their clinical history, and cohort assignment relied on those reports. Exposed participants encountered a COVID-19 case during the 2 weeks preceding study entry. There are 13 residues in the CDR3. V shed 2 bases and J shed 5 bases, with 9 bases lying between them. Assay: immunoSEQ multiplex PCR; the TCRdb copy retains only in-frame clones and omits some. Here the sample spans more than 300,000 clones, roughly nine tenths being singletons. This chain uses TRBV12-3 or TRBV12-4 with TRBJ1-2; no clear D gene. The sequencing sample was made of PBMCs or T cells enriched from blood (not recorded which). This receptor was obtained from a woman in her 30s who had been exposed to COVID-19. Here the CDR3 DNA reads TGTGCCAGCAGTTTACGGCGGTTATATGGCTACACCTTC. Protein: CASSLRRLYGYTF.